The 9 T cell receptor beta chains presented below share a single source sample, sequenced in a study of blood T cell repertoires in COVID-19. Clones were read by immunoSEQ multiplex PCR, and TCRdb kept only the in-frame ones, dropping some. The sample gives roughly 93,000 clones, about 84% of which show up once; about 10% is in the top ten. The material sequenced was peripheral blood. These receptors were collected from a woman older than 75 with acute or convalescent COVID-19.

This chain uses TRBV4-2 with TRBJ1-2; D is ambiguous. The CDR3 covers 15 residues. Trimming left V 0 bases short and J 6 bases short, with 14 bases between. Germline V gene sequence: CDR1 LGHNA, CDR2 YNFKEQ. The CDR3 loop reads CASSQERTLRHGYTF. The CDR3 region has the DNA TGTGCCAGCAGCCAAGAACGGACTCTCAGGCATGGCTACACCTTC.

The CDR3 DNA sequence: TGCGCCAGCAGCCAAACGGGACAGGGGAACACTGAAGCTTTCTTT. Protein sequence: CASSQTGQGNTEAFF. This rearrangement joins TRBV4-3 to TRBJ1-1; TRBD1 aligns across 9 bases. Germline-derived CDR1 and CDR2 are LGHNA and YSLEER. The CDR3 is 15 residues long. Trimming took 2 bases from V and 1 from J; bases not matched to a gene: 2.

This clone was counted a single time. The V gene is TRBV19, the J gene TRBJ1-2; D possibly corresponds to TRBD1 (6 bases). The ends were cut back, 5 bases at V and 0 bases at J, with 10 bases in the middle. Germline V gives CDR1 LNHDA, CDR2 SQIVND (reference sequence). The CDR3 contains 14 residues. CDR3 DNA: TGTGCCAGTAGTGCAGGGGTAGCTAACTATGGCTACACCTTC. This encodes CASSAGVANYGYTF.

This chain uses TRBV7-2 with TRBJ1-5; TRBD1 is a possible D gene (5 bases). From germline, CDR1 is SGHTA and CDR2 FQGNSA. V was shortened by 5 bases and J by 9 bases, with 17 bases between the two germline ends. CDR3 length: 14 residues. CDR3 nucleotides: TGTGCCAGCAGCCCCCGGGACCCGGGGGGGCCCCAGCATTTT. Translating it yields CASSPRDPGGPQHF.

The J gene is TRBJ2-5, the V gene TRBV7-2, with 13 bases aligning to TRBD2. The CDR3 runs to 16 residues. The germline V gene encodes CDR1 SGHTA and CDR2 FQGNSA. The V segment lost 3 bases and the J segment 10 bases; nucleotides outside the gene matches: 11. Here the CDR3 reads CASSLTSGGSAGSQYF. CDR3 sequence (DNA): TGTGCCAGCAGCTTGACTAGCGGGGGGTCCGCGGGGAGCCAGTACTTC.

The chain joins TRBV14 to TRBJ2-2, with D perhaps TRBD1 (5 bases). There are 15 residues in the CDR3. CDR1 is SGHDN and CDR2 is FVKESK in the germline V gene. Trimming took 4 bases from V and 2 from J, leaving 11 bases between them. CDR3 sequence: CASSRTGSNTGELFF. CDR3 coding DNA: TGTGCCAGCAGCCGAACAGGATCCAACACCGGGGAGCTGTTTTTT.

This clone has a single count. The rearrangement joins TRBV4-3 to TRBJ2-5; TRBD1 is a possible D gene (6 bases). With 4 bases removed from V and 3 bases from J, the gap between germline ends came to 12 bases. The CDR3 runs 14 residues. Germline values: CDR1 LGHNA, CDR2 YSLEER. The CDR3 DNA follows: TGCGCCAGCAGCCCCTCGACAGGAAAAGAGACCCAGTACTTC. Translation: CASSPSTGKETQYF.

The count of this clone is one. The chain couples TRBV5-8 to TRBJ2-7; D possibly corresponds to TRBD2 (5 bases). V was cut by 0 bases and J by 9 bases, with 13 bases left in between. CDR3 length: 13 amino acids. Germline assignment: CDR1 SGHTS and CDR2 YDEGEE. The CDR3 DNA is TGTGCCAGCAGCTTGGGAGACCAAGCGGTGCAGTACGTC. It codes for CASSLGDQAVQYV.

The chain joins TRBV4-1 to TRBJ2-5; TRBD1 matches 9 bases. The CDR3 is 15 amino acids. Germline CDR1 is MGHRA and CDR2 is YSYEKL. Trimming cost V 3 bases and J 2 bases; bases outside gene matches: 4. The chain's CDR3 is CASSHHRGLQETQYF. In nucleotides, the CDR3 is TGCGCCAGCAGCCATCACAGGGGGCTGCAAGAGACCCAGTACTTC.